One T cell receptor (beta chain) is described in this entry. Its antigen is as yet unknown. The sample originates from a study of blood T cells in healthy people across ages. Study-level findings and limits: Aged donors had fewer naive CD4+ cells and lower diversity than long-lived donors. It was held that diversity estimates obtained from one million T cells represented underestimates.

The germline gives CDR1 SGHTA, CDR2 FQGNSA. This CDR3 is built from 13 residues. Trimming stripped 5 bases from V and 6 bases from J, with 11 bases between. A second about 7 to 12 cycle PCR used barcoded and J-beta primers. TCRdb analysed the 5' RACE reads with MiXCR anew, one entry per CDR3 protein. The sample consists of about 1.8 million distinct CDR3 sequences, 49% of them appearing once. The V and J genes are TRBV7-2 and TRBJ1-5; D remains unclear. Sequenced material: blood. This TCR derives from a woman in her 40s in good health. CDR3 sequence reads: CASSEFPGQPQHF. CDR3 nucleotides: TGTGCCAGCAGCGAGTTCCCCGGTCAGCCCCAGCATTTT.